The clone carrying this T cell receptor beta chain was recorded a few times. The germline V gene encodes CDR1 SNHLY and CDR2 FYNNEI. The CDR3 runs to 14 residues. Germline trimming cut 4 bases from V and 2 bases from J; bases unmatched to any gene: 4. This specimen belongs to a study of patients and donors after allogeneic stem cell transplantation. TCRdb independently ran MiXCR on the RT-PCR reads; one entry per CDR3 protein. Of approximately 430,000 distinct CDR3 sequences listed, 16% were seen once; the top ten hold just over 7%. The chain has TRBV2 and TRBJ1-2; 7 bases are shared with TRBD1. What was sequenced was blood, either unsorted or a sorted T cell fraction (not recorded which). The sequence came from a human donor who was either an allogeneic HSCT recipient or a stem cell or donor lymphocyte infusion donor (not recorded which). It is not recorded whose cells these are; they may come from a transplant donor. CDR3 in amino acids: CASSVRQGNYGYTF. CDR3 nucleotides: TGTGCCAGCAGTGTCCGACAGGGAAACTATGGCTACACCTTC.